This T cell receptor beta chain was sequenced in a study of OX40 agonist ivuxolimab in advanced cancers. Study as a whole: The study enrolled dose-escalation patients with hepatocellular carcinoma, melanoma, renal cell or head and neck cancer. Three dose-escalation patients had partial responses: one with hepatocellular carcinoma and two with cutaneous melanoma.

The table came from immunoSEQ multiplex PCR; TCRdb's copy has only in-frame clones and leaves some out. The sample has under 95,000 clones, around 85% seen once. Study-level findings and limits: Dosing at 0.1 to 3.0 mg/kg was accompanied by clonal expansion of CD4+ and CD8+ blood T cells by week 6.

Comments on this clone: Its antigen is unknown.

There are 13 residues in the CDR3. Germline lookup yields CDR1 MNHNS and CDR2 SASEGT. V was trimmed by 2 bases and J by 0 bases, leaving 4 bases between them. This receptor was identified in an adult with an advanced solid tumor such as melanoma, head and neck, liver or kidney cancer. The chain is built from TRBV6-1 and TRBJ1-1; D not resolved. Material: CD4+ or CD8+ T cells sorted from blood, obtained in a trial of the OX40 agonist ivuxolimab. CDR3 in DNA: TGTGCCAGCAGTGAAATAGTGAACACTGAAGCTTTCTTT. Its protein product is CASSEIVNTEAFF.